These 21 T cell receptor beta chains originate from one sample sequenced in a study of cytomegalovirus exposure and HLA in healthy donors. The PCR had 60 Vbeta and 13 Jbeta primers. Assay used: immunoSEQ multiplex PCR; TCRdb lists only in-frame clones, some missing. The profile shows around 150,000 clones, just over 70% of them singletons. The material sequenced was PBMCs. These receptors came from a man aged 18-30 years in good health and CMV-seropositive.

V is TRBV30 and J is TRBJ2-2, with 7 bases that match TRBD2. The trim removed 0 bases at V and 6 bases at J, leaving 10 bases unmatched. This CDR3 has 16 residues. Germline V gene lookup returns CDR1 GTSNPN and CDR2 SVGIG (reference sequence). CDR3 sequence (DNA): TGTGCCTGGAGTGTACCCTGGGGGGGGGAGTCCGGGGAGCTGTTTTTT. Translation gives CAWSVPWGGESGELFF.

The J gene is TRBJ1-1, the V gene TRBV11-1; TRBD1 might be the D (5 bases). V was pared by 5 bases and J by 3 bases, with 10 bases between. CDR1 is SGHAT, CDR2 FQDESV, per germline (reference sequence). The CDR3 contains 13 residues. The CDR3 DNA is TGTGCCAGCAGCACCCAGGGATACACTGAAGCTTTCTTT. It is translated as CASSTQGYTEAFF.

The V and J genes are TRBV5-1 and TRBJ1-1; no definite D call. Germline V lookup: CDR1 SGHRS, CDR2 YFSETQ. Trimming removed 4 bases at V and 1 base at J, with 11 bases between. The CDR3 runs to 14 residues. CDR3 region: CASSPTSGNTEAFF. CDR3 nucleotide sequence: TGCGCCAGCAGCCCAACGTCGGGGAACACTGAAGCTTTCTTT.

This clone has a single count. The V and J genes are TRBV7-6 and TRBJ2-5; 7 bases align to TRBD1. The germline CDR1 and CDR2 sequences are SGHVS and FNYEAQ. The CDR3 is made up of 15 amino acids. V was clipped by 6 bases and J by 4 bases; unmatched bases: 11. CDR3 sequence reads: CASSGNTGARETQYF. The DNA for the CDR3 is TGTGCCAGCAGTGGGAATACAGGGGCGAGAGAGACCCAGTACTTC.

The chain recombines TRBV19 with TRBJ1-5; a possible D gene is TRBD1 (6 bases). The CDR3 has 12 residues. The germline V gene has CDR1 LNHDA and CDR2 SQIVND (reference sequence). V lost 11 bases and J 7 bases, leaving 15 bases between the germline ends. This CDR3 reads CAGGGARQPQHF. Written as DNA, the CDR3 is TGTGCCGGAGGGGGGGCTAGACAGCCCCAGCATTTT.

The chain recombines TRBV11-3 with TRBJ2-5, with D tentatively TRBD1 (5 bases). The CDR3 sequence is 15 residues long. Germline V gives CDR1 SGHNT, CDR2 YENEEA. V lost 1 base to trimming and J lost 5 bases, with 14 bases between them. For the CDR3, the DNA is TGTGCCAGCAGCTTAGGATTAGGTTACAGGGAGACCCAGTACTTC. It is translated as CASSLGLGYRETQYF.

The V gene is TRBV30, the J gene TRBJ2-3; 10 bases match TRBD2. The V gene end was trimmed by 6 bases and the J gene end by 3 bases; junction bases not matched to a gene: 6. Germline assignment: CDR1 GTSNPN and CDR2 SVGIG (reference sequence). The CDR3 consists of 14 residues. The CDR3 nucleotides are TGTGCCTGCCCAAGCGGGAGGGATACAGATACGCAGTATTTT. It is translated as CACPSGRDTDTQYF.

The chain has TRBV5-1 and TRBJ2-3; maybe TRBD1 (6 bases). CDR1 and CDR2 (germline): SGHRS, YFSETQ. There are 14 residues in the CDR3. The V gene lost 0 bases and the J gene lost 3 bases, with 8 bases spanning the gap. CDR3 loop: CASSLAGTTDTQYF. The CDR3 DNA sequence: TGCGCCAGCAGCTTGGCCGGGACAACAGATACGCAGTATTTT.

J is TRBJ2-1 and V is TRBV9, with 8 bases aligning to TRBD2. Trimming removed 4 bases from V and 0 bases from J; junction bases left unmatched: 3. The CDR3 length is 15 residues. Germline loops: CDR1 SGDLS, CDR2 YYNGEE. CDR3 residues: CASSTGTSSYNEQFF. The CDR3, as DNA: TGTGCCAGCAGCACCGGGACTAGCTCCTACAATGAGCAGTTCTTC.

The V and J genes are TRBV7-9 and TRBJ1-4; 10 positions match TRBD1. The CDR3 covers 16 residues. The germline gives CDR1 SEHNR, CDR2 FQNEAQ (reference sequence). With 8 bases clipped from V and 7 bases from J, the junction kept 13 bases outside the gene matches. The CDR3 DNA is TGTGCCAGCTCCCGGGACAGGGGTTATTTCTCTGAAAAACTGTTTTTT. It specifies CASSRDRGYFSEKLFF.

This clone turned up a few times. The rearrangement joins TRBV5-6 to TRBJ2-4; D is undetermined. This CDR3 contains 14 residues. V lost 1 base and J 5 bases, leaving 10 bases between the germline ends. Germline V gene sequence: CDR1 SGHDT, CDR2 YYEEEE. CDR3 nucleotide sequence: TGTGCCAGCAGCTTGCTTACAGATCAAAACATTCAGTACTTC. Encoded protein: CASSLLTDQNIQYF.

CDR3 residues: CASSIVRIGFAQPQHF. The CDR3, as DNA: TGTGCCAGTAGTATAGTTAGGATCGGGTTTGCTCAGCCCCAGCATTTT. The V call is TRBV19, the J call TRBJ1-5; D is undetermined. Germline assignment: CDR1 LNHDA and CDR2 SQIVND (reference sequence). The CDR3 consists of 16 residues. The ends were cut back, 1 base at V and 6 bases at J, with 16 bases in the middle.

This clone has just a few counts. The V call is TRBV5-1, the J call TRBJ2-5, with TRBD2 matching 10 bases. Germline CDR1 is SGHRS and CDR2 is YFSETQ. Trimming at V came to 4 bases and at J to 5 bases, leaving 11 bases not matched to a gene. The CDR3 covers 16 residues. CDR3 sequence reads: CASSLEPAGGQETQYF. In nucleotides, the CDR3 is TGCGCCAGCAGCCTTGAACCAGCGGGGGGGCAGGAGACCCAGTACTTC. The whole variable domain, remainder taken from reference TRBV5-1 and TRBJ2-5, is KAGVTQTPRYLIKTRGQQVTLSCSPISGHRSVSWYQQTPGQGLQFLFEYFSETQRNKGNFPGRFSGRQFSNSRSEMNVSTLELGDSALYLCASSLEPAGGQETQYFGPGTRLLVL.

This chain connects TRBV7-9 to TRBJ1-4; D is unclear. The CDR3 runs 13 residues. V gave up 1 base and J gave up 7 bases, with 7 bases separating them. Germline values: CDR1 SEHNR, CDR2 FQNEAQ (reference sequence). The CDR3: CASSLVGTEKLFF. CDR3 bases: TGTGCCAGCAGCTTAGTGGGCACTGAAAAACTGTTTTTT. The full variable domain, completed using reference TRBV7-9 and TRBJ1-4, is DTGVSQNPRHKITKRGQNVTFRCDPISEHNRLYWYRQTLGQGPEFLTYFQNEAQLEKSRLLSDRFSAERPKGSFSTLEIQRTEQGDSAMYLCASSLVGTEKLFFGSGTQLSVL.

V and J are TRBV18 and TRBJ1-2; a possible D gene is TRBD1 (5 bases). The CDR3 has 14 amino acids. The V gene's germline CDR1 is KGHSH and CDR2 LQKENI. The V end was cut by 1 base, the J end by 6 bases, with 12 bases between. The DNA for the CDR3 is TGTGCCAGCTCACCACGTAAAGGGGAGGATGGCTACACCTTC. Its translation is CASSPRKGEDGYTF.

The chain is built from TRBV30 and TRBJ1-2; no reliable D call. Germline loops: CDR1 GTSNPN, CDR2 SVGIG (reference sequence). The CDR3 runs 11 residues. Trimming took off 5 bases at V and 1 base at J, with 5 bases between the two ends. Written as DNA, the CDR3 is TGTGCCTGGCGTAATAACTATGGCTACACCTTC. Translated: CAWRNNYGYTF. Based on the CDR3 plus reference TRBV30 and TRBJ1-2, the full variable domain is SQTIHQWPATLVQPVGSPLSLECTVEGTSNPNLYWYRQAAGRGLQLLFYSVGIGQISSEVPQNLSASRPQDRQFILSSKKLLLSDSGFYLCAWRNNYGYTFGSGTRLTVV.

As concerns this clone: Distinct nucleotide sequences in the sample also encode this CDR3. The V and J genes are TRBV19 and TRBJ1-5; 9 bases map to TRBD1. Germline trimming cut 3 bases from V and 6 bases from J; bases unmatched to any gene: 9. The V gene's germline CDR1 is LNHDA and CDR2 SQIVND (reference sequence). The CDR3 covers 16 residues. The CDR3 DNA reads TGTGCCAGTAGTATTGGTGGGGGACAGGGTAGTCAGCCCCAGCATTTT. As protein: CASSIGGGQGSQPQHF.

CDR3 sequence (DNA): TGTGCCAGCATCCCTCGGCGGTCCTCTGGAAACACCATATATTTT. This gives the protein CASIPRRSSGNTIYF. This chain uses TRBV28 with TRBJ1-3; no clear D gene. This CDR3 comprises 15 residues. Trimming left V 7 bases short and J 0 bases short, with 13 bases between. The germline gives CDR1 MDHEN, CDR2 SYDVKM.

The chain recombines TRBV30 with TRBJ2-1, with 8 bases aligning to TRBD2. V lost 3 bases and J lost 3; bases outside the gene matches: 7. There are 15 residues in the CDR3. Germline assignment: CDR1 GTSNPN and CDR2 SVGIG (reference sequence). DNA for the CDR3: TGTGCCTGGAGCTCTTTGGCGGGGGGCTACAATGAGCAGTTCTTC. This gives the protein CAWSSLAGGYNEQFF. Full variable domain (remainder filled in from reference TRBV30 and TRBJ2-1): SQTIHQWPATLVQPVGSPLSLECTVEGTSNPNLYWYRQAAGRGLQLLFYSVGIGQISSEVPQNLSASRPQDRQFILSSKKLLLSDSGFYLCAWSSLAGGYNEQFFGPGTRLTVL.

The V and J genes are TRBV2 and TRBJ2-5; D is possibly TRBD2 (5 bases). The CDR3 loop spans 13 amino acids. With 7 bases removed from V and 9 bases from J, the gap between germline ends came to 18 bases. The V gene's germline CDR1 is SNHLY and CDR2 FYNNEI. As DNA, the CDR3 is TGTGCCAGCACCAAAACCGGGGAAGCGTCCCAGTACTTC. Protein product: CASTKTGEASQYF.

The V and J genes are TRBV2 and TRBJ1-2; D might be TRBD1 (5 bases). V lost 6 bases and J lost 8, with 25 bases in between. Looked up from germline, CDR1 is SNHLY and CDR2 is FYNNEI. The CDR3 is 16 residues long. The CDR3 region has the DNA TGTGCCAGCAGCCCAGGCCTGGACACCTTGACGAGGGGCTACACCTTC. This sequence encodes CASSPGLDTLTRGYTF.